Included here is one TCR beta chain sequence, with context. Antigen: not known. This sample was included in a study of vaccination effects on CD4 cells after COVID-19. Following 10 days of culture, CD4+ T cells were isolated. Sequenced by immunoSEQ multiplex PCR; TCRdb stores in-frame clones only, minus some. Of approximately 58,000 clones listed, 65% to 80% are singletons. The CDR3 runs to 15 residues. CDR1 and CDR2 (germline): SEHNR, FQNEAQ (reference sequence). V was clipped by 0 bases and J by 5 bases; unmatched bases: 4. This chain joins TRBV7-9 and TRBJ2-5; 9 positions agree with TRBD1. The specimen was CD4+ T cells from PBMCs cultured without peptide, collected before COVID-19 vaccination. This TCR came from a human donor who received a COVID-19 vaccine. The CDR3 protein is CASSLATGGKETQYF. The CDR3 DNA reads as TGTGCCAGCAGCTTAGCAACAGGGGGCAAGGAGACCCAGTACTTC.